This T cell receptor (beta chain) was captured by sequencing in a study of T cell responses to AZD1222 COVID-19 vaccine. Produced via immunoSEQ multiplex PCR; TCRdb's table is partial and in-frame only. The top ten hold over 7.5% of the sample, which has some 120,000 clones, just over 85% seen once. The CDR3 loop spans 11 amino acids. V was shortened by 2 bases and J by 8 bases, with 9 bases between the two germline ends. In germline, CDR1 is GTSNPN, CDR2 SVGIG (reference sequence). The chain carries TRBV30 and TRBJ1-1; no firm D call. The TCR originated in an adult in good health. Material: peripheral blood, obtained on day 0 of AZD1222 vaccination. The CDR3 reads CAWSKPGEAFF. In nucleotides, the CDR3 is TGTGCCTGGAGTAAGCCCGGAGAAGCTTTCTTT.